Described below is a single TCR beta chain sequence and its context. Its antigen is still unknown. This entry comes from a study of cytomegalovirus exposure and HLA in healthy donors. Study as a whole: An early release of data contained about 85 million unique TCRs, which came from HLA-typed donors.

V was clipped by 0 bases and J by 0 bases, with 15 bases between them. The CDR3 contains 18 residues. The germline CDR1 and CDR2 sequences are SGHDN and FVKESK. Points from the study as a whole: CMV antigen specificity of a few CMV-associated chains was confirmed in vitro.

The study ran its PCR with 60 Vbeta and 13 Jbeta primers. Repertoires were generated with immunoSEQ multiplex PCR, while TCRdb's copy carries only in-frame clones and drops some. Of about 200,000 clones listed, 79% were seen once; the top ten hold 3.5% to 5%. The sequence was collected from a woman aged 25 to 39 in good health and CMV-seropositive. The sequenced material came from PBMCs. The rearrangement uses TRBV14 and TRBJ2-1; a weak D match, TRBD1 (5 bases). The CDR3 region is CASSQESNSDSSYNEQFF. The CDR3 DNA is TGTGCCAGCAGCCAAGAATCCAATTCTGACAGCTCCTACAATGAGCAGTTCTTC.